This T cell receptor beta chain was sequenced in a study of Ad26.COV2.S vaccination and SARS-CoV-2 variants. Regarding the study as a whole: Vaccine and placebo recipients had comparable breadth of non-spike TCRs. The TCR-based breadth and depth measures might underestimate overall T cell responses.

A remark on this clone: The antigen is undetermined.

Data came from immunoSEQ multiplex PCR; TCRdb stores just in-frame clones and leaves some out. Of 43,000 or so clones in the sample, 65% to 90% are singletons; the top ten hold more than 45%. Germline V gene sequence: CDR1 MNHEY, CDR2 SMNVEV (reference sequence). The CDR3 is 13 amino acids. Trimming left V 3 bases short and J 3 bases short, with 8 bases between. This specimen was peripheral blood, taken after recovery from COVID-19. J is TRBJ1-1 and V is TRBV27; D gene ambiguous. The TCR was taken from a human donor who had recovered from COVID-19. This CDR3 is CASSFRSYTEAFF. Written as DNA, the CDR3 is TGTGCCAGCAGTTTCAGGAGCTACACTGAAGCTTTCTTT.